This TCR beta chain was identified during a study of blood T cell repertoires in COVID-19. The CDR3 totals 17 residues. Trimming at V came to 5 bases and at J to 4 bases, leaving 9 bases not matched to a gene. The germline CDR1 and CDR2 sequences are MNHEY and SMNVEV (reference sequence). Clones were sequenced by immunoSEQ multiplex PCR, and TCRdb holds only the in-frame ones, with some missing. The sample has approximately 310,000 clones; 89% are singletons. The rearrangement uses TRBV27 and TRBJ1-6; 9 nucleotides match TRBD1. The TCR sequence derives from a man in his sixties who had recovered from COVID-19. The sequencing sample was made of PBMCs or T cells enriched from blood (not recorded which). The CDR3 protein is CASSPYRGRIYNSPLHF. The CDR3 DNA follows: TGTGCCAGCAGTCCCTACAGGGGGCGCATTTATAATTCACCCCTCCACTTT.